This T cell receptor (beta chain) was captured in a study of siplizumab effects on memory and regulatory T cells (dated by TCRdb to about 2019). Concerning the study at large: The study examined how the anti-CD2 antibody siplizumab affects alloreactive T-cell subsets in allogeneic mixed lymphocyte reactions built from human PBMCs.

Sorted unstimulated T cells and proliferating T cells recovered from mixed lymphocyte reactions were subjected to TCRbeta CDR3 sequencing. Fresh whole blood from ten HLA-typed healthy donors served as the source for isolating PBMCs. The germline V gene provides CDR1 SQVTM and CDR2 ANQGSEA. V is clipped by 7 bases and J by 2 bases, and the sequence between their germline boundaries is 14 bases long. The CDR3 spans 13 residues, from the cysteine through the phenylalanine. This entry keeps only the CDR3 DNA: 39 bases, framed from base 1. Receptor amplification or capture employed the immunoSEQ multiplex PCR assay. The deep sequencing platform assayed 90,000 to 100,000 TCR templates per sample. Genomic DNA extracted from sorted T cells was used for TCRbeta CDR3 sequencing. On the authors' methods: The R programming language was used for the clonal analysis of the TCRbeta CDR3 data. Alloreactive CD4+ and CD8+ clones were defined by comparing unstimulated samples with post-reaction CFSE-low samples. Alloreactive CD4+ clones were assigned to regulatory or non-regulatory origin by matching sequences to sorted unstimulated Treg and non-Treg repertoires. TCRdb limited this immuneACCESS table to in-frame rearrangements with V and J called. A share of clones is missing; checked studies link under half to unresolved V genes, and the rest is unexplained. From that table come the V and J calls and clone size; the DNA was used to work out D and trimming. In all, the sample holds approximately 100,000 clones, and around 90% of those were seen once. Just over 2.5% of the sample is held by the ten biggest clonotypes.

The investigation overall reported the following: The cumulative frequency of alloreactive sequences traceable to unstimulated CD4+ memory T cells was significantly reduced by siplizumab. Whether proliferating Tregs from siplizumab cultures actually had suppressive function was not functionally confirmed. In reactions with siplizumab, an average of about 69% of mappable alloreactive CD4+ clones were Treg-derived, compared with 26.9% in control reactions. Because sequences below about 10^-5 frequency were poorly captured, only a minor fraction of alloreactive clones could be mapped to unstimulated subsets. Roughly 80-95% of proliferating CD4+ or CD8+ clones could not be assigned a naive or memory phenotype. Unstimulated naive T cells appeared more diverse than memory T cells, and naive cells seemed to contribute substantially to the alloresponse.

Remarks on this clone: Its antigen is unknown. Base-call qualities are not available, and no considerably larger clone is one nucleotide away.

The chain is assembled from TRBV29-1 and TRBJ1-1; possibly the D gene is TRBD1, per 6 matching bases. The sequenced material came from CD4+ T cells sorted from blood. This receptor was obtained from a human donor in good health. Some clones in this sample may be carry-over from other donors' samples. The CDR3 amino acid sequence is: CSALKGGNTEAFF. The DNA sequence follows: TGCAGCGCGTTAAAAGGGGGAAACACTGAAGCTTTCTTT.